Listed here are 32 T cell receptor beta chains from one sample, sequenced in a study of T-cell memory formation after mild COVID-19. TCRdb called the 5' RACE reads again in MiXCR, with one record for every CDR3 protein. The sample includes under 450,000 distinct CDR3 sequences, 23% of them seen just once. Sequencing was performed on PBMCs or a T cell subset sorted from them (not recorded which). The receptor set was obtained from an adult woman who had mild COVID-19 (a few samples of this study predate the infection). Cell type and time point are not known.

The chain joins TRBV30 to TRBJ1-1; D ambiguous. Trimming pared 3 bases from V and 0 bases from J, leaving 8 bases between. Germline V gene lookup returns CDR1 GTSNPN and CDR2 SVGIG (reference sequence). This CDR3 contains 13 residues. CDR3 bases: TGTGCCTGGAGCCGAGGATTGAACACTGAAGCTTTCTTT. It specifies CAWSRGLNTEAFF.

This clonotype showed up just a few times. The rearrangement uses TRBV18 and TRBJ2-1; 8 nucleotides align to TRBD1. V lost 6 bases to trimming and J lost 3 bases; unmatched junction nucleotides: 7. The CDR3 has 15 residues. Germline V gives CDR1 KGHSH, CDR2 LQKENI. CDR3 protein: CASSLGTGGYNEQFF. The CDR3 DNA reads TGTGCCAGCTCCCTTGGGACAGGAGGCTACAATGAGCAGTTCTTC.

A few counts support this clonotype. The chain uses TRBV9 and TRBJ2-5; no firm D call. CDR1 SGDLS and CDR2 YYNGEE come from the germline V gene. V was shortened by 0 bases and J by 2 bases, with 8 bases between the two germline ends. CDR3 length equals 14 residues. CDR3 in amino acids: CASSVGSGQETQYF. CDR3 nucleotide sequence: TGTGCCAGCAGCGTAGGATCAGGACAAGAGACCCAGTACTTC.

The chain joins TRBV4-3 to TRBJ2-6; no firm D call. Germline loops: CDR1 LGHNA, CDR2 YSLEER. Trimming cost V 0 bases and J 2 bases, with 14 bases left between them. The CDR3 totals 18 residues. Here the CDR3 DNA reads TGCGCCAGCAGCCAAGATCCCCCCCTTCAGACTGGGGCCAACGTCCTGACTTTC. Translation: CASSQDPPLQTGANVLTF.

The V and J genes are TRBV29-1 and TRBJ1-3; TRBD1 agrees at 7 bases. Trimming cost V 6 bases and J 4 bases; bases outside gene matches: 6. The CDR3 sequence is 13 residues long. Germline V gene data show CDR1 as SQVTM and CDR2 as ANQGSEA. CDR3 sequence reads: CSVTTGVGNTIYF. CDR3 DNA sequence: TGCAGCGTCACCACAGGGGTAGGAAACACCATATATTTT.

A few counts support this clonotype. The J gene is TRBJ1-2, the V gene TRBV6-5; D possibly corresponds to TRBD1 (6 bases). This CDR3 has 14 amino acids. Deletions cut 7 bases from V and 8 bases from J, with 20 bases between. CDR1 and CDR2 (germline): MNHEY, SVGAGI. CDR3: CASTLGGPFRGYTF. For the CDR3, the DNA is TGTGCCAGCACCCTGGGGGGGCCGTTCCGGGGCTACACCTTC.

J is TRBJ2-2 and V is TRBV7-8; TRBD1 is a possible D gene (6 bases). This CDR3 spans 13 amino acids. Per the germline V gene, CDR1 is SGHVS and CDR2 is FQNEAQ. V lost 2 bases to trimming and J lost 6 bases, with 7 bases between them. CDR3 in amino acids: CASSLKGAGELFF. DNA of the CDR3: TGTGCCAGCAGCTTAAAGGGGGCCGGGGAGCTGTTTTTT.

The table lists this clonotype with a few counts. The genes are TRBV7-6 and TRBJ2-3; TRBD2 aligns across 11 bases. CDR3 length: 17 residues. V was pared by 5 bases and J by 0 bases, with 7 bases of the junction left unmatched. Germline lookup yields CDR1 SGHVS and CDR2 FNYEAQ. CDR3 in amino acids: CASSPTWTSGSTDTQYF. Here the CDR3 DNA reads TGTGCCAGCAGCCCGACCTGGACTAGCGGGAGCACAGATACGCAGTATTTT.

This clonotype was seen repeatedly, ten times or more. This sequence joins TRBV24-1 and TRBJ2-2; the match to TRBD2 covers 13 bases. The V gene's germline CDR1 is KGHDR and CDR2 SFDVKD. The CDR3 sequence is 17 residues long. The V and J ends lost 4 bases and 5 bases, in that order; junction bases with no gene match: 6. CDR3 coding DNA: TGTGCCACCAGTGACCAACCGGGACTAGCGGGGACCGGGGAGCTGTTTTTT. As protein: CATSDQPGLAGTGELFF.

The chain carries TRBV6-5 and TRBJ1-6, with unresolved D. CDR3 length: 17 amino acids. The V gene lost 0 bases and the J gene lost 7 bases, with 16 bases spanning the gap. Germline CDR1 reads MNHEY; CDR2 reads SVGAGI. The CDR3 DNA reads TGTGCCAGCAGTTACTCCGGGTCCCTGGTCCTCAATTCACCCCTCCACTTT. Translating it yields CASSYSGSLVLNSPLHF.

The chain combines TRBV12-3 or TRBV12-4 with TRBJ2-7, with TRBD1 as a possible D gene (5 bases). Trimming removed 6 bases from V and 3 bases from J, with 18 bases in between. The CDR3 is made up of 15 amino acids. This CDR3 is CASSLGQGKVYEQYF. CDR3 nucleotide sequence: TGTGCCAGCAGCCTGGGGCAGGGAAAAGTCTACGAGCAGTACTTC.

This clonotype was recorded many times. The chain is built from TRBV6-2 or TRBV6-3 and TRBJ1-1; TRBD1 is a possible D gene (6 bases). The CDR3 runs 13 residues. The germline V gene has CDR1 MNHEY and CDR2 SVGEGT. The V and J ends lost 8 bases and 5 bases respectively, with 15 bases between them. The CDR3 DNA is TGTGCCAGCCGACAGGACCTAAATACTGAAGCTTTCTTT. As protein: CASRQDLNTEAFF.

In this sample, this clonotype turned up a few times. The V call is TRBV20-1, the J call TRBJ2-2, with D possibly matching TRBD1 (6 bases). This CDR3 comprises 13 residues. V was clipped by 4 bases and J by 1 base, with 7 bases between them. CDR1 and CDR2 from the germline V gene are DFQATT and SNEGSKA (reference sequence). In DNA, the CDR3 is TGCAGTGCTAACAGGGAGAACACCGGGGAGCTGTTTTTT. Translated, it gives CSANRENTGELFF.

The CDR3 DNA sequence: TGTGCCAGCAGCGTAGAAGGTCAGGGAAGTAGGACTGAAGCTTTCTTT. Protein sequence: CASSVEGQGSRTEAFF. The chain recombines TRBV9 with TRBJ1-1, with a tentative D call TRBD1 (5 bases). The germline CDR1 and CDR2 sequences are SGDLS and YYNGEE. The CDR3 spans 16 residues. V lost 0 bases and J lost 5, with 17 bases in between.

This clonotype has at least ten counts. The chain has TRBV5-1 and TRBJ1-1; D gene unclear. Deletions cut 7 bases from V and 0 bases from J, with 10 bases between. The CDR3 sequence is 13 residues long. Per the germline V gene, CDR1 is SGHRS and CDR2 is YFSETQ. The chain's CDR3 is CASQRKVNTEAFF. CDR3 sequence (DNA): TGCGCCAGCCAGCGGAAAGTGAACACTGAAGCTTTCTTT.

The chain links TRBV7-9 to TRBJ2-1; D is uncertain. The germline CDR1 and CDR2 sequences are SEHNR and FQNEAQ (reference sequence). V was trimmed by 8 bases and J by 4 bases, leaving 6 bases between them. There are 11 residues in the CDR3. The CDR3 sequence: CASVGYNEQFF. CDR3 bases: TGTGCCAGCGTGGGTTACAATGAGCAGTTCTTC.

The table lists this clonotype with a few counts. This chain uses TRBV5-1 with TRBJ2-2; the D gene is possibly TRBD1 (6 bases). This CDR3 has 17 amino acids. Germline V CDR1 and CDR2: SGHRS, YFSETQ. V was clipped by 4 bases and J by 4 bases, with 20 bases between them. The CDR3 DNA follows: TGCGCCAGCAGCCCCACGGGTGGGGGCGATTTCACCGGGGAGCTGTTTTTT. Its protein product is CASSPTGGGDFTGELFF.

The gene calls are TRBV19 and TRBJ1-1; no reliable D call. CDR1 LNHDA and CDR2 SQIVND come from the germline V gene (reference sequence). V was shortened by 7 bases and J by 4 bases, with 10 bases between the two germline ends. This CDR3 region has 12 residues. In DNA form, the CDR3 reads TGTGCCAGTAAGGGATATGGCACTGAAGCTTTCTTT. This translates into CASKGYGTEAFF.

The CDR3 region has the DNA TGTGCCACCAGTGAACCCGTAAGGGACATTCAGTACTTC. Amino acid sequence: CATSEPVRDIQYF. The gene calls are TRBV24-1 and TRBJ2-4; D gene ambiguous. This CDR3 region has 13 residues. Germline V lookup: CDR1 KGHDR, CDR2 SFDVKD. V gave up 4 bases and J gave up 8 bases, with 11 bases separating them.

Only a few counts were recorded for this clonotype. The gene calls are TRBV7-2 and TRBJ2-1, with TRBD2 matching 8 bases. J gave up 1 base and V 6 bases, and 5 bases lay outside the gene matches. The CDR3 has 15 amino acids. Germline loops: CDR1 SGHTA, CDR2 FQGNSA. The CDR3 DNA follows: TGTGCCAGCAGACCCGGCGGGAGGTCCTACAATGAGCAGTTCTTC. Encoded protein: CASRPGGRSYNEQFF.

The chain carries TRBV27 and TRBJ2-7, with TRBD1 identical over 8 bases. Looked up from germline, CDR1 is MNHEY and CDR2 is SMNVEV (reference sequence). V shed 4 bases, J shed 5 bases, and the junction held 4 bases outside the gene matches. CDR3 length: 13 amino acids. The CDR3 nucleotides are TGTGCCAGCAGTTCGGCAGGGGGCCACGAGCAGTACTTC. Translated: CASSSAGGHEQYF.

The CDR3: CASSYRVNTEAFF. DNA of the CDR3: TGTGCCAGCAGTTACCGGGTTAACACTGAAGCTTTCTTT. The gene calls are TRBV6-2 or TRBV6-3 and TRBJ1-1; unclear D gene. Trimming took off 2 bases at V and 2 bases at J, with 6 bases between the two ends. This CDR3 region has 13 residues. CDR1 and CDR2 from the germline V gene are MNHEY and SVGEGT.

This clonotype was counted at least ten times. J is TRBJ2-5 and V is TRBV11-2; no reliable D call. Trimming took 5 bases from V and 3 from J, leaving 4 bases between them. CDR3 length: 11 amino acids. Germline CDR1 is SGHAT and CDR2 is FQNNGV. DNA for the CDR3: TGTGCCAGCAGCCGGGAAGAGACCCAGTACTTC. Its protein is CASSREETQYF.

This clonotype appeared a few times. The chain has TRBV2 and TRBJ2-7; TRBD1 is a possible D gene (6 bases). The CDR3 loop spans 14 amino acids. Germline V gives CDR1 SNHLY, CDR2 FYNNEI. With 5 bases removed from V and 3 bases from J, the gap between germline ends came to 14 bases. The CDR3 DNA sequence: TGTGCCAGCAGTACGGACAGTTACTTCTACGAGCAGTACTTC. Translated: CASSTDSYFYEQYF. The whole variable domain, filled in from reference TRBV2 and TRBJ2-7, reads EPEVTQTPSHQVTQMGQEVILRCVPISNHLYFYWYRQILGQKVEFLVSFYNNEISEKSEIFDDQFSVERPDGSNFTLKIRSTKLEDSAMYFCASSTDSYFYEQYFGPGTRLTVT.

The gene calls are TRBV29-1 and TRBJ1-1; TRBD1 agrees at 7 bases. V gave up 4 bases and J gave up 4 bases; unmatched junction bases: 3. The length of the CDR3 is 12 residues. CDR1 is SQVTM, CDR2 ANQGSEA, per germline. The chain's CDR3 is CSVAGQFTEAFF. CDR3 DNA: TGCAGCGTTGCGGGACAGTTCACTGAAGCTTTCTTT.

This clonotype was seen only a few times. The V call is TRBV4-1, the J call TRBJ2-1; 8 nucleotides agree with TRBD1. This CDR3 region has 15 residues. CDR1 and CDR2 from the germline V gene are MGHRA and YSYEKL. J gave up 3 bases and V 5 bases, and 6 bases lay outside the gene matches. In DNA, the CDR3 is TGCGCCAGCAGCTCCCGGGACAGGTTCTACAATGAGCAGTTCTTC. Residues: CASSSRDRFYNEQFF.

This clonotype has a handful of counts. The genes are TRBV29-1 and TRBJ2-1, with TRBD2 matching 7 bases. Germline V gene lookup returns CDR1 SQVTM and CDR2 ANQGSEA. V shed 7 bases and J 2 bases; nucleotides not matched to a gene: 8. The CDR3 runs 14 residues. The CDR3: CSGQTSQTYNEQFF. The DNA for the CDR3 is TGCAGCGGGCAGACTAGCCAGACCTACAATGAGCAGTTCTTC.

This clonotype was counted a few times. The chain has TRBV6-5 and TRBJ2-4; 8 bases are shared with TRBD2. Trimming cost V 5 bases and J 13 bases; bases outside gene matches: 16. CDR1 is MNHEY, CDR2 SVGAGI, per germline. The CDR3 covers 15 residues. CDR3 sequence reads: CASSAPGTSVALQYF. The CDR3 DNA reads as TGTGCCAGCAGTGCCCCCGGGACTAGTGTAGCTCTCCAGTACTTC.

The chain is built from TRBV5-1 and TRBJ2-5; perhaps TRBD1 as D (6 bases). Trimming took 6 bases from V and 2 from J, leaving 11 bases between them. This CDR3 has 13 residues. Germline CDR1 reads SGHRS; CDR2 reads YFSETQ. As DNA, the CDR3 is TGCGCCAGCATCGGACAGTCTCAAGAGACCCAGTACTTC. Amino acids: CASIGQSQETQYF.

This clonotype was recorded a few times. The chain joins TRBV29-1 to TRBJ1-1, with a tentative D call TRBD1 (5 bases). The V gene's germline CDR1 is SQVTM and CDR2 ANQGSEA. V lost 3 bases, J lost 1 base, and 9 bases lay in between. This CDR3 has 13 residues. CDR3 amino acids: CSVDQTGNTEAFF. The CDR3 bases are TGCAGCGTTGATCAAACAGGGAACACTGAAGCTTTCTTT.

The chain joins TRBV5-1 to TRBJ2-1; 7 bases align to TRBD1. Germline CDR1 is SGHRS and CDR2 is YFSETQ. The CDR3 totals 13 residues. V was clipped by 4 bases and J by 5 bases; unmatched bases: 3. The DNA for the CDR3 is TGCGCCAGCAGCATAACAGGGGACAATGAGCAGTTCTTC. Translating gives CASSITGDNEQFF.

The chain joins TRBV6-1 to TRBJ1-1; 7 nucleotides align to TRBD1. The CDR3 has 16 residues. CDR1 MNHNS and CDR2 SASEGT come from the germline V gene. V trimming: 3 bases; J trimming: 4 bases; junction bases outside the gene matches: 11. The CDR3 spells CASSDPGQLESTEAFF. Here the CDR3 DNA reads TGTGCCAGCAGTGACCCGGGACAGCTCGAGAGCACTGAAGCTTTCTTT.